This TCR beta chain was retrieved from a study of blood T cells in healthy people across ages. Overall study findings and caveats: Older age went with lower TCR beta diversity per million T cells, in a roughly linear way.

Germline V lookup: CDR1 DFQATT, CDR2 SNEGSKA (reference sequence). The CDR3 has 15 amino acids. After removal of 6 bases from V and 0 bases from J, the junction contained 5 bases not matched to a gene. Using a J-beta primer mix together with a sample-barcoded 5' primer, a second PCR was run for about 6 to 11 cycles. Each CDR3 protein gets one entry after TCRdb re-called the 5' RACE reads with MiXCR. The sample lists 800,000 to 950,000 distinct CDR3 sequences; 25% to 35% were seen once. This clonotype occurred many times. Its antigen is as yet unknown. These data were also filed under a second study, of T cells of mothers and their children. That work adds: Regardless of relatedness, pairs show thymic selection shaping TCR recombination output in a similar manner. Researchers found no T cell clones that were persistent and microchimeric.

The chain couples TRBV20-1 to TRBJ2-4; 10 positions match TRBD2. This sequence was found in a middle-aged woman in good health. The sample comprised blood. The CDR3 is CSAESGGEAKNIQYF. CDR3 nucleotide sequence: TGCAGTGCGGAAAGCGGGGGGGAAGCCAAAAACATTCAGTACTTC.